This passage covers 28 T cell receptor beta chains from one sample sequenced in a study of identical twins. TCRdb re-called the 5' RACE reads through MiXCR, storing one row per CDR3 protein. The sample records about 530,000 distinct CDR3 sequences, approximately 16% being singletons. These data were likewise used in another study, on yellow fever vaccine responses in identical twins.

Sequenced material: CD4+ T cells sorted from blood. These receptors were obtained from a woman aged 18-29 years in good health.

This clonotype was found a few times. V and J are TRBV20-1 and TRBJ2-1; 8 bases agree with TRBD2. Per germline, CDR1 DFQATT and CDR2 SNEGSKA (reference sequence). Germline trimming cut 6 bases from V and 2 bases from J; bases unmatched to any gene: 6. The CDR3 runs to 14 residues. The CDR3 loop is CSARGTRTYNEQFF. The CDR3 DNA reads as TGCAGTGCGAGGGGGACTAGAACCTACAATGAGCAGTTCTTC.

The table lists this clonotype with many counts. The chain couples TRBV7-6 to TRBJ2-2; D remains unclear. CDR1 and CDR2 (germline): SGHVS, FNYEAQ. The CDR3 has 13 amino acids. V lost 2 bases and J 3 bases, leaving 4 bases between the germline ends. This chain's CDR3 is CASSLRHTGELFF. Written as DNA, the CDR3 is TGTGCCAGCAGCTTACGGCACACCGGGGAGCTGTTTTTT.

There are a few counts of this clonotype. V gene TRBV6-4 combines with J gene TRBJ2-2, with a tentative D call TRBD2 (6 bases). V was shortened by 8 bases and J by 4 bases, with 20 bases between the two germline ends. The CDR3 runs 16 residues. Germline V gene lookup returns CDR1 MRHNA and CDR2 SNTAGT. CDR3 loop: CASRSGLGGTTGELFF. The CDR3 bases are TGTGCCAGCCGGAGTGGTCTGGGAGGTACCACCGGGGAGCTGTTTTTT.

This clonotype came up a few times. The V gene is TRBV7-2, the J gene TRBJ2-1; D might be TRBD1 (6 bases). The CDR3 has 15 amino acids. The V gene's germline CDR1 is SGHTA and CDR2 FQGNSA. With 1 base removed from V and 7 bases from J, the gap between germline ends came to 14 bases. The CDR3 region has the DNA TGTGCCAGCAGCTTAGTCACAGGGCCCCTGAATGAGCAGTTCTTC. Its translation is CASSLVTGPLNEQFF.

The chain employs TRBV19 and TRBJ2-2; tentatively, D is TRBD1 or TRBD2 (5 bases each). The CDR3 covers 17 residues. Trimming left V 3 bases short and J 5 bases short, with 19 bases between. Looked up from germline, CDR1 is LNHDA and CDR2 is SQIVND (reference sequence). The CDR3 loop reads CASSIGGTPLWTGELFF. CDR3 nucleotide sequence: TGTGCCAGTAGTATTGGTGGGACCCCCCTATGGACCGGGGAGCTGTTTTTT. Variable domain in full (rest from reference TRBV19 and TRBJ2-2): DGGITQSPKYLFRKEGQNVTLSCEQNLNHDAMYWYRQDPGQGLRLIYYSQIVNDFQKGDIAEGYSVSREKKESFPLTVTSAQKNPTAFYLCASSIGGTPLWTGELFFGEGSRLTVL.

The sample holds a few counts of this clonotype. This chain joins TRBV5-1 and TRBJ2-1, with a possible D match to TRBD2 (6 bases). Germline CDR1 is SGHRS and CDR2 is YFSETQ. The CDR3 is made up of 14 amino acids. The V end was cut by 2 bases, the J end by 7 bases, with 13 bases between. The CDR3 reads CASSFETRSNEQFF. The CDR3 DNA reads as TGCGCCAGCAGCTTCGAGACTAGATCGAATGAGCAGTTCTTC. The full variable domain, completed using reference TRBV5-1 and TRBJ2-1, is KAGVTQTPRYLIKTRGQQVTLSCSPISGHRSVSWYQQTPGQGLQFLFEYFSETQRNKGNFPGRFSGRQFSNSRSEMNVSTLELGDSALYLCASSFETRSNEQFFGPGTRLTVL.

The chain combines TRBV20-1 with TRBJ2-1; no reliable D call. The CDR3 spans 11 residues. Trimming removed 6 bases from V and 4 bases from J, with 7 bases in between. Germline CDR1 and CDR2: DFQATT and SNEGSKA (reference sequence). The CDR3 spells CSATKYNEQFF. CDR3 bases: TGCAGTGCCACTAAGTACAATGAGCAGTTCTTC.

This sequence joins TRBV6-5 and TRBJ1-4; TRBD1 might be the D (6 bases). V was trimmed by 2 bases and J by 8 bases, leaving 18 bases between them. Per the germline V gene, CDR1 is MNHEY and CDR2 is SVGAGI. The CDR3 is 16 residues long. The CDR3 DNA reads TGTGCCAGCAGTTACAGTGGTACAGGGCTTAGGGAAAAACTGTTTTTT. Translation: CASSYSGTGLREKLFF.

This clonotype showed up just a few times. CDR3 bases: TGTGCCAGCAGCCTACAGGGACTAGCGGCGACTGGGGCCAACGTCCTGACTTTC. Protein product: CASSLQGLAATGANVLTF. The chain links TRBV28 to TRBJ2-6; 11 bases agree with TRBD2. V trimming: 6 bases; J trimming: 2 bases; junction bases outside the gene matches: 9. This CDR3 is 18 amino acids long. Germline loops: CDR1 MDHEN, CDR2 SYDVKM.

This clonotype was counted only a few times. V is TRBV7-6 and J is TRBJ2-1, with TRBD1 as a possible D gene (6 bases). Trimming pared 5 bases from V and 9 bases from J, leaving 14 bases between. Germline V CDR1 and CDR2: SGHVS, FNYEAQ. This CDR3 spans 13 amino acids. The CDR3 sequence: CASSRTAQGEQFF. CDR3 coding DNA: TGTGCCAGCAGCCGGACAGCTCAGGGTGAGCAGTTCTTC.

The table lists this clonotype with a few counts. The V call is TRBV20-1, the J call TRBJ1-4, with D possibly TRBD1 on 5 matching bases. Germline CDR1 and CDR2: DFQATT and SNEGSKA (reference sequence). Between the trimmed V and J ends, which lost 3 bases and 7 bases, there was a span of 12 bases. The CDR3 spans 13 residues. The CDR3 protein is CSARAGRGEKLFF. CDR3 DNA: TGCAGTGCTAGGGCAGGGCGCGGTGAAAAACTGTTTTTT.

The gene calls are TRBV5-1 and TRBJ1-2, with TRBD1 identical over 11 bases. This CDR3 contains 15 residues. Germline assignment: CDR1 SGHRS and CDR2 YFSETQ. Trimming took 4 bases from V and 4 from J; bases not matched to a gene: 6. CDR3 nucleotide sequence: TGCGCCAGCAGCCTGGGACAGGGGGGTAGCTATGGCTACACCTTC. This gives the protein CASSLGQGGSYGYTF.

The rearrangement links TRBV9 to TRBJ1-1; no definite D call. The V gene lost 4 bases and the J gene lost 6 bases, with 10 bases spanning the gap. The germline V gene has CDR1 SGDLS and CDR2 YYNGEE. The CDR3 covers 12 residues. CDR3 coding DNA: TGTGCCAGCAGCCCAGACTGGGCTGAAGCTTTCTTT. It translates to CASSPDWAEAFF.

The chain carries TRBV20-1 and TRBJ2-1; D is possibly TRBD2 (6 bases). V lost 1 base, J lost 4 bases, and 20 bases lay in between. The CDR3 extends over 17 amino acids. CDR1 is DFQATT, CDR2 SNEGSKA, per germline (reference sequence). CDR3 coding DNA: TGCAGTGCTAGAGCAAACATCCGGGACTTGAATTACAATGAGCAGTTCTTC. It specifies CSARANIRDLNYNEQFF.

The sample holds one count of this clonotype. This chain links TRBV6-2 or TRBV6-3 with TRBJ2-3, with D possibly being TRBD2 (6 bases). V dropped 5 bases and J dropped 2 bases, with 14 bases sitting between them. CDR1 is MNHEY, CDR2 SVGEGT, per germline. The CDR3 consists of 15 residues. The CDR3 protein is CASSHRTTYTDTQYF. DNA of the CDR3: TGTGCCAGCAGTCACCGGACTACTTACACAGATACGCAGTATTTT.

This chain links TRBV5-1 with TRBJ1-1; 7 bases map to TRBD1. The CDR3 is 12 amino acids. The junction had 4 bases not matched to a gene; V was cut back by 0 bases and J by 11 bases. The germline V gene encodes CDR1 SGHRS and CDR2 YFSETQ. CDR3 amino acids: CASSLDRGDAFF. The DNA of the CDR3 is TGCGCCAGCAGCTTGGACAGGGGTGACGCTTTCTTT.

Note on this clonotype: No conserved phenylalanine or tryptophan ends this CDR3, so it is likely a read error. No DNA is shown, since the ends of the CDR3 on it are uncertain; the CDR3 is the one TCRdb lists. The chain links TRBV25-1 to TRBJ2-1. The germline V gene has CDR1 MGHDK and CDR2 SYGVNS. Ends included, the CDR3 has 8 residues. The CDR3: CASSESRI.

This clonotype was picked up a small number of times. V usage is TRBV18 and J usage is TRBJ2-1, with D possibly matching TRBD2 (6 bases). CDR1 is KGHSH, CDR2 LQKENI, per germline. Trimming took 2 bases from V and 8 from J, leaving 13 bases between them. The CDR3 has 14 amino acids. The CDR3 coding sequence is TGTGCCAGCTCACCATCGGGGGATTCCTATGAGCAGTTCTTC. It specifies CASSPSGDSYEQFF.

In this sample, this clonotype turned up a few times. This sequence joins TRBV6-2 or TRBV6-3 and TRBJ2-1; D tentatively reads TRBD1 or TRBD2 (5 bases each). CDR3 length: 14 amino acids. V was pared by 5 bases and J by 10 bases, with 18 bases between. Germline V gene data show CDR1 as MNHEY and CDR2 as SVGEGT. The CDR3 sequence is CASSPLGVGAEQFF. DNA of the CDR3: TGTGCCAGCAGTCCTTTGGGGGTGGGAGCGGAGCAGTTCTTC.

This chain connects TRBV12-3 or TRBV12-4 to TRBJ1-1; 7 nucleotides align to TRBD1. V lost 7 bases, J lost 6 bases, and 5 bases stayed unmatched. This CDR3 spans 12 amino acids. This CDR3 is CASTTDRAEAFF. In DNA, the CDR3 is TGTGCCAGCACCACAGACAGGGCTGAAGCTTTCTTT.

In this sample, this clonotype turned up once. CDR3 region: CSAAGTSGPWGETQYF. The CDR3 DNA reads as TGCAGTGCGGCCGGGACTAGCGGACCGTGGGGGGAGACCCAGTACTTC. The J gene is TRBJ2-5, the V gene TRBV20-1; 11 nucleotides agree with TRBD2. The CDR3 loop spans 16 amino acids. Germline V gives CDR1 DFQATT, CDR2 SNEGSKA (reference sequence). Trimming at V came to 6 bases and at J to 5 bases, leaving 14 bases not matched to a gene.

This clonotype was observed a handful of times. This sequence joins TRBV6-1 and TRBJ2-3; D may be TRBD2 (6 bases). The CDR3 contains 16 residues. V was clipped by 6 bases and J by 2 bases, with 18 bases between them. Germline CDR1 reads MNHNS; CDR2 reads SASEGT. The DNA for the CDR3 is TGTGCCAGCAGACGCTCGGGAGTACAAAACACAGATACGCAGTATTTT. Its protein product is CASRRSGVQNTDTQYF.

The chain uses TRBV28 and TRBJ2-3; D call uncertain. The germline V gene has CDR1 MDHEN and CDR2 SYDVKM. The CDR3 has 15 amino acids. The ends were cut back, 6 bases at V and 6 bases at J, with 19 bases in the middle. CDR3 DNA: TGTGCCAGCAGGACACTAAGATTCAGTGCGGATACGCAGTATTTT. As protein: CASRTLRFSADTQYF.

This clonotype occurred a few times. The chain carries TRBV27 and TRBJ1-1; D is perhaps TRBD1 (6 bases). Between the trimmed V and J ends, which lost 5 bases and 4 bases, there was a span of 14 bases. Germline lookup yields CDR1 MNHEY and CDR2 SMNVEV (reference sequence). The CDR3 is 14 amino acids. The CDR3 region is CASSPGHWATEAFF. The CDR3 coding sequence is TGTGCCAGCAGTCCGGGACATTGGGCCACTGAAGCTTTCTTT.

The sample holds a few counts of this clonotype. The CDR3 DNA reads as TGTGCCAGCAGCGTCTCCGGGACTAGCGGGAACAATGAGCAGTTCTTC. Translating gives CASSVSGTSGNNEQFF. This sequence joins TRBV9 and TRBJ2-1; 13 nucleotides line up with TRBD2. With 2 bases clipped from V and 5 bases from J, the junction kept 4 bases outside the gene matches. The CDR3 sequence is 16 residues long. Germline V lookup: CDR1 SGDLS, CDR2 YYNGEE.

This clonotype was detected a few times. The chain employs TRBV29-1 and TRBJ2-3; 7 nucleotides line up with TRBD2. The trim removed 4 bases at V and 3 bases at J, leaving 7 bases unmatched. Germline CDR1 and CDR2: SQVTM and ANQGSEA. CDR3 length: 14 residues. CDR3 region: CSVVRLAHTDTQYF. CDR3 nucleotides: TGCAGCGTTGTTAGACTAGCTCATACAGATACGCAGTATTTT.

With regard to this clonotype: One end of the junction varies from germline; a read error may be responsible. This chain uses TRBV20-1 with TRBJ2-7, with D maybe TRBD2 (6 bases). CDR3 length equals 15 residues. Germline CDR1 and CDR2: DFQATT and SNEGSKA (reference sequence). CDR3 coding DNA: TGCAGAGCTAGAGATATGGCCGGGGGAGACTACGAGCAGTACTTC. This sequence encodes CRARDMAGGDYEQYF.

The chain recombines TRBV6-1 with TRBJ2-7; TRBD1 matches 8 bases. The V gene end was trimmed by 6 bases and the J gene end by 7 bases; junction bases not matched to a gene: 8. The CDR3 extends over 13 amino acids. Per germline, CDR1 MNHNS and CDR2 SASEGT. As DNA, the CDR3 is TGTGCCAGCAGAAGGACAGGGTTTGCGGAGCAGTACGTC. Encoded protein: CASRRTGFAEQYV.